The sequence of this TCR beta chain was determined in a study of regulatory T cells in long-lasting Graves disease. TCR beta libraries were built with iRepertoire HTBI primers and Arm-PCR of CDR3 regions. TCRdb processed the multiplex PCR reads anew with MiXCR; each CDR3 protein has one entry. The table records about 360,000 distinct CDR3 sequences, under 20% of them present only once. The V end lost 0 bases, the J end lost 7 bases, and 10 bases lay between the germline ends. Germline V gene sequence: CDR1 MNHEY, CDR2 SVGEGT. The CDR3 runs 13 residues. Time point denoted: newly diagnosed GD, antithyroid drugs for less than 3 months. The TCR library was made from RNA extracted from PBMCs. One endocrinology department in Xi'an, China, was where patients came from. These same records also appear under a second study, on T cells in Graves' hyperthyroidism and ophthalmopathy. Per that study: Hyperthyroidism in the patients, aged 18 to 65, was newly diagnosed and under 2 months in duration. HTBI primers were the set used in a first-round RT-PCR of the TCR CDR3.

This clonotype originated in a woman between 18 and 29 years old with Graves disease. The rearrangement joins TRBV6-2 or TRBV6-3 to TRBJ2-7, with D perhaps matching TRBD2 (6 bases). The sequenced sample was peripheral blood mononuclear cells (PBMCs), obtained at new diagnosis, from a patient treated with antithyroid drugs. The CDR3 DNA reads as TGTGCCAGCAGTTACTCGCTAGCGTATGAGCAGTACTTC. It yields the protein CASSYSLAYEQYF.